Presented here are 29 T cell receptor beta chains from one specimen sequenced in a study of cytomegalovirus exposure and HLA in healthy donors. 60 Vbeta and 13 Jbeta primers were used in PCR. TCRdb's table, derived via immunoSEQ multiplex PCR, lists solely in-frame clones and lacks some. The listing contains approximately 130,000 clones. The specimen was PBMCs. These receptors all come from a woman aged 60-75 years in good health and CMV-seronegative.

The gene calls are TRBV6-5 and TRBJ1-1; TRBD1 might be the D (5 bases). The V gene's germline CDR1 is MNHEY and CDR2 SVGAGI. The CDR3 covers 11 residues. V gave up 4 bases and J gave up 9 bases, with 9 bases separating them. CDR3 sequence (DNA): TGTGCCAGCAGTTCAACAGGAAAAGCTTTCTTT. This gives the protein CASSSTGKAFF.

The chain has TRBV28 and TRBJ1-1; TRBD1 is a possible D gene (6 bases). From germline, CDR1 is MDHEN and CDR2 SYDVKM. This CDR3 contains 14 residues. Between the trimmed V and J ends, which lost 2 bases and 7 bases, there was a span of 14 bases. This chain's CDR3 is CASSLRGAGIEAFF. The CDR3 region has the DNA TGTGCCAGCAGTTTACGGGGGGCCGGAATTGAAGCTTTCTTT. The variable domain in full, completed from reference TRBV28 and TRBJ1-1, reads DVKVTQSSRYLVKRTGEKVFLECVQDMDHENMFWYRQDPGLGLRLIYFSYDVKMKEKGDIPEGYSVSREKKERFSLILESASTNQTSMYLCASSLRGAGIEAFFGQGTRLTVV.

The CDR3 coding sequence is TGTGCCAGCAGCGCCACACAGGGCACTTATAATTCACCCCTCCACTTT. Translating gives CASSATQGTYNSPLHF. The chain combines TRBV9 with TRBJ1-6, with D perhaps TRBD1 (6 bases). Germline CDR1 SGDLS, CDR2 YYNGEE. The length of the CDR3 is 16 residues. The V end lost 3 bases, the J end lost 4 bases, and 14 bases lay between the germline ends.

The gene calls are TRBV30 and TRBJ2-7; D call uncertain. The CDR3 has 12 residues. CDR1 is GTSNPN, CDR2 SVGIG, per germline (reference sequence). V shed 5 bases and J shed 6 bases, with 14 bases lying between them. The DNA of the CDR3 is TGTGCCTGGGCTGTCGGTTTCGGCGAGCAGTACTTC. It specifies CAWAVGFGEQYF.

V gene TRBV2 combines with J gene TRBJ1-2; 8 bases are shared with TRBD1. V lost 3 bases and J lost 6; bases outside the gene matches: 6. Germline-derived CDR1 and CDR2 are SNHLY and FYNNEI. The CDR3 spans 14 residues. The CDR3 DNA is TGTGCCAGCAGTGAGGTCCAGGGGGCGCATGGCTACACCTTC. It codes for CASSEVQGAHGYTF.

In DNA form, the CDR3 reads TGTGCCAGTAGTATAGTCCTAGCGGGAAGAGGCGAGCAGTACTTC. This codes for CASSIVLAGRGEQYF. The gene calls are TRBV19 and TRBJ2-7; 9 positions match TRBD2. Germline trimming cut 1 base from V and 6 bases from J; bases unmatched to any gene: 7. The CDR3 length is 15 residues. Germline V gives CDR1 LNHDA, CDR2 SQIVND (reference sequence).

The V call is TRBV19, the J call TRBJ1-5; 9 bases agree with TRBD1. Germline V CDR1 and CDR2: LNHDA, SQIVND (reference sequence). J gave up 5 bases and V 5 bases, and 7 bases lay outside the gene matches. The CDR3 is made up of 15 amino acids. CDR3 residues: CASSHRDRDDQPQHF. DNA for the CDR3: TGTGCCAGTAGTCACCGGGACAGGGACGATCAGCCCCAGCATTTT.

The CDR3: CASMAKEKTYEQYF. The CDR3 DNA sequence: TGTGCCAGTATGGCCAAAGAAAAAACCTACGAGCAGTACTTC. This rearrangement joins TRBV19 to TRBJ2-7, with D uncertain. Germline assignment: CDR1 LNHDA and CDR2 SQIVND (reference sequence). The CDR3 runs 14 residues. V lost 7 bases, J lost 2 bases, and 15 bases lay in between.

A note on this clone: A junction end diverges from the germline sequence, so it may reflect a read error. Other DNA sequences in the same sample also yield this CDR3. The V and J genes are TRBV18 and TRBJ1-5; the match to TRBD1 covers 7 bases. Germline V gene sequence: CDR1 KGHSH, CDR2 LQKENI. The CDR3 covers 17 residues. For the CDR3, the DNA is TGTGCCAGCTCACTCCGGGACAGCGACTATAGCAATCAGCCCCAACATTTT. Translating it yields CASSLRDSDYSNQPQHF.

V usage is TRBV28 and J usage is TRBJ1-3; 8 nucleotides agree with TRBD1. Trimming removed 1 base from V and 1 base from J; junction bases left unmatched: 9. This CDR3 has 18 amino acids. CDR1 and CDR2 (germline): MDHEN, SYDVKM. CDR3 DNA sequence: TGTGCCAGCAGTTTATTGTCCGGACAGGGAGGATCTGGAAACACCATATATTTT. It encodes CASSLLSGQGGSGNTIYF.

The V gene is TRBV10-2, the J gene TRBJ1-3; D is uncertain. Germline CDR1 reads WSHSY; CDR2 reads SAAADI. The CDR3 extends over 18 amino acids. Deletions cut 3 bases from V and 4 bases from J, with 22 bases between. The CDR3 DNA reads TGCGCCAGCAGTGATACACTCCTAACGCCGCGAGCGGGAAACACCATATATTTT. As protein: CASSDTLLTPRAGNTIYF.

The gene calls are TRBV6-5 and TRBJ2-7; 8 nucleotides match TRBD2. Germline V gene sequence: CDR1 MNHEY, CDR2 SVGAGI. The J segment lost 4 bases and the V segment lost 8 bases, leaving 10 bases of the junction unmatched. CDR3 length: 14 residues. The CDR3 region is CASGIDSGGYEQYF. As DNA, the CDR3 is TGTGCCAGCGGGATCGACAGCGGGGGATACGAGCAGTACTTC.

V and J are TRBV28 and TRBJ1-6, with D possibly being TRBD1 (5 bases). This CDR3 spans 14 amino acids. Germline V gene lookup returns CDR1 MDHEN and CDR2 SYDVKM. V lost 5 bases and J lost 6, with 11 bases in between. The chain's CDR3 is CASSTGGINSPLHF. CDR3 coding DNA: TGTGCCAGCAGTACCGGGGGGATTAATTCACCCCTCCACTTT.

The chain links TRBV2 to TRBJ1-1; no clear D. Germline-derived CDR1 and CDR2 are SNHLY and FYNNEI. The CDR3 loop spans 13 amino acids. The V end lost 6 bases, the J end lost 1 base, and 9 bases lay between the germline ends. The CDR3 sequence is CASSSLGNTEAFF. CDR3 DNA sequence: TGTGCCAGCAGCTCTCTAGGGAACACTGAAGCTTTCTTT.

Here the CDR3 reads CASSLEDRSTDTQYF. In DNA, the CDR3 is TGTGCCAGCAGCTTAGAGGACAGGTCCACAGATACGCAGTATTTT. The chain carries TRBV7-9 and TRBJ2-3, with TRBD1 identical over 7 bases. From germline, CDR1 is SEHNR and CDR2 FQNEAQ (reference sequence). The CDR3 contains 15 residues. V trimming: 1 base; J trimming: 2 bases; junction bases outside the gene matches: 3.

The rearrangement uses TRBV5-1 and TRBJ1-4, with 10 positions matching TRBD1. V lost 3 bases, J lost 5 bases, and 4 bases stayed unmatched. This CDR3 spans 15 amino acids. Germline V CDR1 and CDR2: SGHRS, YFSETQ. CDR3: CASSYRGQGNEKLFF. The CDR3 DNA reads as TGCGCCAGCAGCTACAGGGGACAGGGGAATGAAAAACTGTTTTTT.

This chain uses TRBV5-1 with TRBJ1-6, with TRBD1 matching over 7 bases. Germline CDR1 is SGHRS and CDR2 is YFSETQ. The CDR3 length is 16 residues. The J segment lost 2 bases and the V segment lost 4 bases, leaving 6 bases of the junction unmatched. The CDR3 protein is CASSVGQATYNSPLHF. CDR3 sequence (DNA): TGCGCCAGCAGCGTTGGACAGGCAACCTATAATTCACCCCTCCACTTT.

The V call is TRBV14, the J call TRBJ1-2; no firm D call. The CDR3 length is 13 residues. With 2 bases removed from V and 2 bases from J, the gap between germline ends came to 6 bases. The germline V gene has CDR1 SGHDN and CDR2 FVKESK. CDR3 residues: CASSQMENYGYTF. The CDR3 region has the DNA TGTGCCAGCAGCCAAATGGAGAACTATGGCTACACCTTC.

The chain combines TRBV19 with TRBJ2-1; 13 bases match TRBD2. The CDR3 extends over 17 amino acids. The junction had 10 bases not matched to a gene; V was cut back by 5 bases and J by 6 bases. Germline lookup yields CDR1 LNHDA and CDR2 SQIVND (reference sequence). CDR3 loop: CASSFYKGLAGINEQFF. Written as DNA, the CDR3 is TGTGCCAGTAGTTTCTATAAGGGACTAGCGGGAATCAATGAGCAGTTCTTC.

This chain joins TRBV29-1 and TRBJ2-5; D unclear. Germline V lookup: CDR1 SQVTM, CDR2 ANQGSEA. The V end lost 7 bases, the J end lost 7 bases, and 10 bases lay between the germline ends. The CDR3 runs to 10 residues. Here the CDR3 DNA reads TGCAGCGCCCAGGATACGACCCAGTACTTC. Translating it yields CSAQDTTQYF.

The chain links TRBV18 to TRBJ1-5; 9 nucleotides align to TRBD1. This CDR3 region has 18 residues. V was pared by 3 bases and J by 0 bases, with 9 bases of the junction left unmatched. CDR1 KGHSH and CDR2 LQKENI come from the germline V gene. This CDR3 is CASSPPTGTGFSNQPQHF. The CDR3 DNA follows: TGTGCCAGCTCACCTCCTACGGGGACAGGGTTTAGCAATCAGCCCCAGCATTTT. Looking up the rest from reference TRBV18 and TRBJ1-5 gives the full variable domain: NAGVMQNPRHLVRRRGQEARLRCSPMKGHSHVYWYRQLPEEGLKFMVYLQKENIIDESGMPKERFSAEFPKEGPSILRIQQVVRGDSAAYFCASSPPTGTGFSNQPQHFGDGTRLSIL.

This chain joins TRBV5-1 and TRBJ2-7; 12 bases line up with TRBD2. The CDR3 is made up of 19 amino acids. Trimming cost V 0 bases and J 0 bases; bases outside gene matches: 10. Germline-derived CDR1 and CDR2 are SGHRS and YFSETQ. The CDR3 DNA sequence: TGCGCCAGCAGCTTGGCTCCCCGGACTAGCGGGATGAGCTCCTACGAGCAGTACTTC. It codes for CASSLAPRTSGMSSYEQYF. Supplemented by reference TRBV5-1 and TRBJ2-7, the full variable domain reads KAGVTQTPRYLIKTRGQQVTLSCSPISGHRSVSWYQQTPGQGLQFLFEYFSETQRNKGNFPGRFSGRQFSNSRSEMNVSTLELGDSALYLCASSLAPRTSGMSSYEQYFGPGTRLTVT.

The V call is TRBV6-5, the J call TRBJ2-7, with a possible D match to TRBD1 (5 bases). V lost 6 bases, J lost 3 bases, and 15 bases lay in between. Germline CDR1 reads MNHEY; CDR2 reads SVGAGI. This CDR3 has 14 amino acids. The chain's CDR3 is CASRPSGKNYEQYF. As DNA, the CDR3 is TGTGCCAGCAGACCATCAGGGAAAAACTACGAGCAGTACTTC.

V and J are TRBV12-5 and TRBJ2-1, with 7 bases identical to TRBD1. Germline V gene sequence: CDR1 LGHNT, CDR2 FRNRAP. Trimming at V came to 6 bases and at J to 2 bases, leaving 7 bases not matched to a gene. The CDR3 is 15 amino acids. CDR3 amino acids: CASGNDRDAYNEQFF. CDR3 bases: TGTGCTAGTGGGAATGACAGGGACGCCTACAATGAGCAGTTCTTC.

V usage is TRBV29-1 and J usage is TRBJ1-1, with D perhaps TRBD1 (6 bases). Per the germline V gene, CDR1 is SQVTM and CDR2 is ANQGSEA. The CDR3 spans 11 residues. V was cut by 8 bases and J by 11 bases, with 18 bases left in between. Here the CDR3 DNA reads TGCAGCCCTATGTCACAGGGTAGGGCTTTCTTT. This codes for CSPMSQGRAFF.

The chain links TRBV28 to TRBJ1-4; a weak D match, TRBD1 (5 bases). This CDR3 is built from 18 residues. Germline values: CDR1 MDHEN, CDR2 SYDVKM. Trimming removed 7 bases at V and 7 bases at J, with 28 bases between. The CDR3 DNA sequence: TGTGCCAGCATCGCACACTGGGGGGTTGGGGGGACCGGTGAAAAACTGTTTTTT. The encoded protein is CASIAHWGVGGTGEKLFF.

The rearrangement links TRBV29-1 to TRBJ2-1, with a possible D match to TRBD1 (6 bases). Trimming shortened V by 5 bases and J by 2 bases, and 16 bases separated the two germline ends. The CDR3 sequence is 15 residues long. Germline V gives CDR1 SQVTM, CDR2 ANQGSEA. The CDR3 nucleotides read TGCAGCGTTTGGGGTCCCAGGGGTACCTACAATGAGCAGTTCTTC. Amino acids: CSVWGPRGTYNEQFF.

The chain employs TRBV5-4 and TRBJ2-3; D is ambiguous. CDR1 and CDR2 (germline): SGHNT, YYREEE (reference sequence). This CDR3 region has 14 residues. The V and J ends lost 0 bases and 5 bases respectively, with 10 bases between them. The CDR3 protein is CASSLGQGRDTQYF. DNA for the CDR3: TGTGCCAGCAGCTTGGGACAAGGAAGAGATACGCAGTATTTT.

V usage is TRBV11-2 and J usage is TRBJ1-2, with D perhaps TRBD1 (6 bases). CDR3 size: 15 residues. Trimming removed 1 base from V and 5 bases from J, with 14 bases in between. Germline V gene sequence: CDR1 SGHAT, CDR2 FQNNGV. The CDR3 loop is CASSLAPYGQYGYTF. DNA of the CDR3: TGTGCCAGCAGCTTAGCGCCCTATGGACAGTATGGCTACACCTTC.